This T cell receptor (beta chain) was sequenced during a study of OX40 agonist ivuxolimab in advanced cancers. About the study as a whole: The costimulatory receptor OX40 (CD134) was targeted by ivuxolimab, a fully human IgG2 agonistic monoclonal antibody. Of the approximately 50 dose-escalation patients, hepatocellular carcinoma was present in around 20, melanoma in approximately 15, renal cell carcinoma in 9 and head and neck cancer in 9. Partial responses occurred in three dose-escalation patients: two with cutaneous melanoma and one with hepatocellular carcinoma. Prior anti-PD-1, anti-PD-L1 or anti-CTLA-4 therapy was permitted, and approximately 40% of dose-escalation patients had received checkpoint inhibitors. The point of sequencing TCRbeta in the periphery was to test whether ivuxolimab changed TCR sequence diversity and drove clonal T-cell expansion. Intravenous ivuxolimab was administered to patients every 2 weeks at six dose levels: 0.01, 0.1, 0.3, 1.5, 3 and 10 mg/kg. The paper reports the monotherapy dose-escalation portion (N of about 51 patients) of the phase I ivuxolimab trial. In the dose-escalation cohort, approximately 83% of patients were male, and the mean age was roughly 56 years with a range of roughly 20 to 85. The full study reports these points: Low levels of normalized T-cell clonal expansion were also seen in some nonresponding patients. At doses of 0.1 to 3.0 mg/kg, clonal expansion of both CD4+ and CD8+ T cells in blood was seen between baseline and week 6. In partial responders in the 0.1-3.0 mg/kg groups, normalized peripheral clonal expansion was found to be among the lowest, especially among CD8+ T cells. After ivuxolimab, expanded clones were on average more numerous among CD8+ T cells than among CD4+ T cells. Antigen specificity was not determined for the clonally expanded peripheral T cells.

V is pared back by 5 bases and J by 4 bases, with 12 bases lying between the germline termini. In the germline V gene (reference sequence), CDR1 corresponds to SGHNT and CDR2 to YYREEE. The CDR3 covers 13 residues, taking in both the cysteine and the phenylalanine. The DNA shown is the 39-base CDR3, in frame from base 1. Patients with a history of autoimmune disease or receiving systemic immunosuppression were excluded from the trial. Peripheral blood for TCR sequencing was collected from all dose cohorts at baseline, on cycle 4 day 1, and on cycle 7 day 1. Samples were obtained from an open-label, multicenter, first-in-human phase I dose-escalation trial of ivuxolimab. Adults with locally advanced or metastatic head and neck squamous cell, hepatocellular, melanoma or renal cell carcinoma were enrolled in the trial. Before TCR sequencing, CD4+ T cells and CD8+ T cells were sorted from peripheral blood as separate populations.

Genomic DNA was isolated from the sorted cells so that the TCRbeta CDR3 region could be sequenced. The immunoSEQ Assay was used to sequence the TCRbeta CDR3 regions. Sourced from immuneACCESS, this table was stored by TCRdb with only in-frame sequences that have V and J called. A share of the clones is absent; for the studies checked, an unresolved V gene accounts for under half, and the remainder has no known explanation. The sample has approximately 70,000 clones on record, 75% to 85% of them singletons. The top ten hold approximately 0.4% of the sample. Details on this clone: The specificity of this receptor is unknown. No base quality values were provided; no much bigger clone lies one nucleotide off.

This specimen was CD4+ or CD8+ T cells sorted from blood, taken in a trial of the OX40 agonist ivuxolimab. This chain is built from TRBV5-4 and TRBJ1-1, with a weak D call of TRBD1 (5 bases match). This receptor was taken from an adult with an advanced solid tumor such as melanoma, head and neck, liver or kidney cancer. The DNA is as follows: TGTGCCAGCAGACCGGGGGGGGGCACTGAAGCTTTCTTT. This yields the protein CASRPGGGTEAFF.